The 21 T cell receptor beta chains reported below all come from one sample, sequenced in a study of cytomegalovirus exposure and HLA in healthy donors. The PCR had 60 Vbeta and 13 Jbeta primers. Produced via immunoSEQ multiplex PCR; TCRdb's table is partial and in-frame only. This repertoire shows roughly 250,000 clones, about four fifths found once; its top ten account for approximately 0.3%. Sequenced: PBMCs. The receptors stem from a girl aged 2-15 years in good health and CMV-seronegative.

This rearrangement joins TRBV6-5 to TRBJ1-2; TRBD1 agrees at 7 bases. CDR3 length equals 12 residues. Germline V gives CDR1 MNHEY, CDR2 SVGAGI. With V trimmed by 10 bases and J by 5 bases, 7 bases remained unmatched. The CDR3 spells CATSTGPYGYTF. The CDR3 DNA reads TGTGCCACCTCGACAGGGCCTTATGGCTACACCTTC.

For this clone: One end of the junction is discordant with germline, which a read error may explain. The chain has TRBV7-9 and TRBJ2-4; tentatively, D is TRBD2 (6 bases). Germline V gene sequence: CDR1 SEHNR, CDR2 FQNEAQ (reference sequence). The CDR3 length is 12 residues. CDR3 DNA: TGTGCCAGCAGCCTCGGGACTGCTAGACTAAACTTC. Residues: CASSLGTARLNF.

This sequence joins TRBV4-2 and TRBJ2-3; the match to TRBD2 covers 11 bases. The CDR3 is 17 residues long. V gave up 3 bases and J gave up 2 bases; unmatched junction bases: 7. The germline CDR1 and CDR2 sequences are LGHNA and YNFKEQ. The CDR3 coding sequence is TGTGCCAGCAGCCATTATACTAGCGGGGGCCCCACAGATACGCAGTATTTT. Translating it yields CASSHYTSGGPTDTQYF.

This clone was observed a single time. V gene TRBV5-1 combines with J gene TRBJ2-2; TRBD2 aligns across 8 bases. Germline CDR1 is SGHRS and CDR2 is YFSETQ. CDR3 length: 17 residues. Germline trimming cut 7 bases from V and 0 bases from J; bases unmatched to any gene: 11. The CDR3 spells CASGRDLAGTNTGELFF. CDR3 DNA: TGCGCCAGCGGCCGGGATTTAGCGGGGACGAACACCGGGGAGCTGTTTTTT.

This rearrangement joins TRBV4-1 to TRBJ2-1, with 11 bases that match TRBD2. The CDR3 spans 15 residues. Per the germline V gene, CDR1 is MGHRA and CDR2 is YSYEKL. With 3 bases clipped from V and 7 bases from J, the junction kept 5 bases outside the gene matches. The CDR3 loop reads CASSQATSGRNEQFF. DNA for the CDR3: TGCGCCAGCAGCCAGGCTACTAGCGGGAGAAATGAGCAGTTCTTC.

In nucleotides, the CDR3 is TGCAGCGCTGGGACAGGGTTGGGTGGCTACACCTTC. Its translation: CSAGTGLGGYTF. The rearrangement links TRBV29-1 to TRBJ1-2; 9 bases are shared with TRBD1. The CDR3 covers 12 residues. The germline V gene has CDR1 SQVTM and CDR2 ANQGSEA. V shed 7 bases and J 7 bases; nucleotides not matched to a gene: 7.

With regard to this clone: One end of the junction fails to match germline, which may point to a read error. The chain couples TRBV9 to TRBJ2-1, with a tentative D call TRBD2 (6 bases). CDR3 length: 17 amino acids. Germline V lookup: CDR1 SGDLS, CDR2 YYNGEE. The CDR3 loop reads CANSVVSFGSGDNEQFF. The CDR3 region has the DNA TGTGCCAACAGCGTAGTTAGCTTCGGGAGTGGGGACAATGAGCAGTTCTTC. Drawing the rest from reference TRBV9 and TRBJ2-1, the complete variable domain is DSGVTQTPKHLITATGQRVTLRCSPRSGDLSVYWYQQSLDQGLQFLIQYYNGEERAKGNILERFSAQQFPDLHSELNLSSLELGDSALYFCANSVVSFGSGDNEQFFGPGTRLTVL.

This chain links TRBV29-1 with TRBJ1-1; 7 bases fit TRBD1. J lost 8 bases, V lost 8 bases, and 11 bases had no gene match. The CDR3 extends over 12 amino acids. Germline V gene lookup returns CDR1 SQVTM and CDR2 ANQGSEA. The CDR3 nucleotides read TGCAGCACAGAGACAGGGCCCCGGGAAGCTTTCTTT. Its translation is CSTETGPREAFF. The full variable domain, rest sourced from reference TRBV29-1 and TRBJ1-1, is SAVISQKPSRDICQRGTSLTIQCQVDSQVTMMFWYRQQPGQSLTLIATANQGSEATYESGFVIDKFPISRPNLTFSTLTVSNMSPEDSSIYLCSTETGPREAFFGQGTRLTVV.

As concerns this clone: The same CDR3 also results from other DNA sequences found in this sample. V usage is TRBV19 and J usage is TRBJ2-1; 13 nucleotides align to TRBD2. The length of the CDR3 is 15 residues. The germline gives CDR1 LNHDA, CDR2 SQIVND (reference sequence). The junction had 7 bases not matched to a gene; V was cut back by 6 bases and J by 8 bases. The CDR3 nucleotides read TGTGCCAGTAGGAGACTAGCGGGGGGACTGGATGAGCAGTTCTTC. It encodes CASRRLAGGLDEQFF.

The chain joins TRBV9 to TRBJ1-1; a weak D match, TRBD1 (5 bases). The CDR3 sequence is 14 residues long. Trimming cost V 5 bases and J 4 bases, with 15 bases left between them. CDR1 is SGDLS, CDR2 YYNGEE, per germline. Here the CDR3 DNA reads TGTGCCAGCAGTCTGCGGGGCAGATCCACTGAAGCTTTCTTT. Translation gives CASSLRGRSTEAFF.

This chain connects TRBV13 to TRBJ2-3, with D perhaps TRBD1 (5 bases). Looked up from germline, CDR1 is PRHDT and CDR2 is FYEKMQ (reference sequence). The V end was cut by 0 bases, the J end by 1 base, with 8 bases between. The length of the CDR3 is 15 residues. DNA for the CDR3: TGTGCCAGCAGCTTAGGCCTAGGGGGCACAGATACGCAGTATTTT. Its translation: CASSLGLGGTDTQYF.

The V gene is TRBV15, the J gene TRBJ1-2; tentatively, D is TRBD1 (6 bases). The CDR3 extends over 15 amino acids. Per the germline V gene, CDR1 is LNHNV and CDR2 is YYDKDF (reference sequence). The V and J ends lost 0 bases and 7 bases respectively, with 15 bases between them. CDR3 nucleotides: TGTGCCACCAGCAGAGATGCAGGGGCGCGTCTTGGCTACACCTTC. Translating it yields CATSRDAGARLGYTF.

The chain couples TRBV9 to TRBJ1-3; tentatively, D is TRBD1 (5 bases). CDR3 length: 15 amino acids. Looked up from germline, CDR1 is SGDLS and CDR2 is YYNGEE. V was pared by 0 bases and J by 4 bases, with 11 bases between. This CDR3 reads CASSVEGVSGNTIYF. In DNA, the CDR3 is TGTGCCAGCAGCGTAGAAGGGGTTTCCGGAAACACCATATATTTT.

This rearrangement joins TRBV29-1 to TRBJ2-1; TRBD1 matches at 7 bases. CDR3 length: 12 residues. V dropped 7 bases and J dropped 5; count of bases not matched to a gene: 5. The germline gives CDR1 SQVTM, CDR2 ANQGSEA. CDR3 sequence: CSADRAHNEQFF. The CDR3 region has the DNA TGCAGCGCAGACAGGGCCCACAATGAGCAGTTCTTC.

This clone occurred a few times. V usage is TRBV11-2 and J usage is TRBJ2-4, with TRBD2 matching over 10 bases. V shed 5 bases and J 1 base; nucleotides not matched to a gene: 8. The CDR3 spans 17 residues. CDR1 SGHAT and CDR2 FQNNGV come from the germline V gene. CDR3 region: CASSHYSGRRAKNIQYF. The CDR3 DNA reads TGTGCCAGCAGCCACTATAGCGGGAGGCGGGCCAAAAACATTCAGTACTTC.

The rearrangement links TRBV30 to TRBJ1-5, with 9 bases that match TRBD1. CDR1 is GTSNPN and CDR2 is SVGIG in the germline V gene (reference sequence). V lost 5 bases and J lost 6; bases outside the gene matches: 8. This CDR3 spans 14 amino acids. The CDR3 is CAWGRGTGLQPQHF. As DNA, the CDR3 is TGTGCCTGGGGGCGGGGGACAGGGCTTCAGCCCCAGCATTTT.

The CDR3, as DNA: TGTGCCAGCAGCGTAGGGGGCCGAAACACCGGGGAGCTGTTTTTT. As protein: CASSVGGRNTGELFF. The J gene is TRBJ2-2, the V gene TRBV9, with D possibly TRBD1 on 5 matching bases. The CDR3 contains 15 residues. V was trimmed by 0 bases and J by 2 bases, leaving 8 bases between them. Germline CDR1 reads SGDLS; CDR2 reads YYNGEE.

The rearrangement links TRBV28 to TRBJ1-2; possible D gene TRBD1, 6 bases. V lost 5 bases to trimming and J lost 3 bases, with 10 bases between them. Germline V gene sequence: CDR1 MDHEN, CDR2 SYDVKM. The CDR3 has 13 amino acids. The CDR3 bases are TGTGCCAGCAGTCCCAGGGGAGACTATGGCTACACCTTC. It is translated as CASSPRGDYGYTF.

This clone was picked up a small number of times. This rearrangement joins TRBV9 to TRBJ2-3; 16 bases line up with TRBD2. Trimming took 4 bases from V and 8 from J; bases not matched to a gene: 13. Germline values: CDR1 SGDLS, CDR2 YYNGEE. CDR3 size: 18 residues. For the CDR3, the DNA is TGTGCCAGCAGCATCCTGGGACTAGCGGGGGGGTCTCGAGGTACGCAGTATTTT. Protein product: CASSILGLAGGSRGTQYF.

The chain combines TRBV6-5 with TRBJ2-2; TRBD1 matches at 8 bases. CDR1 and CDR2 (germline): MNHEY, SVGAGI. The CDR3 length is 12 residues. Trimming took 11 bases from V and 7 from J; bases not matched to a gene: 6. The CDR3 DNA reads TGTGCCGCAGGGGGCCGGGGCGGGGAGCTGTTTTTT. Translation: CAAGGRGGELFF.

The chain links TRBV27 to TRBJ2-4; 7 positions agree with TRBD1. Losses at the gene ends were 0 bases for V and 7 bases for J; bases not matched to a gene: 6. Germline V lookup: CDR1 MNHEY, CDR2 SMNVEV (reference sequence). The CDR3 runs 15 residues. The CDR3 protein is CASSLSVQGDNIQYF. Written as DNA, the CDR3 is TGTGCCAGCAGTTTATCTGTCCAGGGGGACAACATTCAGTACTTC.